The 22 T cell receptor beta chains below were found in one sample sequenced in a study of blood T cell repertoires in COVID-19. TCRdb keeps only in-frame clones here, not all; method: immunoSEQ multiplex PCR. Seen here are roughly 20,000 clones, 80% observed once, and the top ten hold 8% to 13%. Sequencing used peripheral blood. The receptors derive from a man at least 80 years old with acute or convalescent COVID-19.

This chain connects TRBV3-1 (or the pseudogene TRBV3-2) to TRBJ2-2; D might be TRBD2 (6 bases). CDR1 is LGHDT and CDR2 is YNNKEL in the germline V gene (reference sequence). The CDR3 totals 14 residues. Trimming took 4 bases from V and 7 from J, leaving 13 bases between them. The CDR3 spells CASSRDWAGGELFF. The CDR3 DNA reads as TGTGCCAGCAGCCGGGACTGGGCGGGCGGGGAGCTGTTTTTT.

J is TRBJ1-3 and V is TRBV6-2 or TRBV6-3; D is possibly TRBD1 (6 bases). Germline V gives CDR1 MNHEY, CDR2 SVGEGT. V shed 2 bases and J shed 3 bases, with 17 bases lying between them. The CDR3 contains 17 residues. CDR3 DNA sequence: TGTGCCAGCAGTTACGCCTGGGGGGGGCGACTTGGAAACACCATATATTTT. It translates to CASSYAWGGRLGNTIYF.

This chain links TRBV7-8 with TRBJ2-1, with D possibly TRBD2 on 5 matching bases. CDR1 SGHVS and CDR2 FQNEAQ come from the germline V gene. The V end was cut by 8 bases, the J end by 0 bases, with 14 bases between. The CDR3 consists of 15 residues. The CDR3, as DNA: TGTGCCAGCCTCGGGCGGGTTAGCTCCTACAATGAGCAGTTCTTC. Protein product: CASLGRVSSYNEQFF.

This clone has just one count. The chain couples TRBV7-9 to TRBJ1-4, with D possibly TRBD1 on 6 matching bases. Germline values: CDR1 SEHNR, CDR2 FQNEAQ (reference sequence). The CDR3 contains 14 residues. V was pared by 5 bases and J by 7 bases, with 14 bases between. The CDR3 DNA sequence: TGTGCCAGCAGCGTCGGACAAGGGGGTGAAAAACTGTTTTTT. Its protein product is CASSVGQGGEKLFF.

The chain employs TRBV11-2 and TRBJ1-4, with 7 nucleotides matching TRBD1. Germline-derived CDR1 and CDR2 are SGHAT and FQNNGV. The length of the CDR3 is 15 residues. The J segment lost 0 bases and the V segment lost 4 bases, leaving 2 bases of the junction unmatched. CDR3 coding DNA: TGTGCCAGCAGCTGGACAGGAGCAACTAATGAAAAACTGTTTTTT. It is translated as CASSWTGATNEKLFF.

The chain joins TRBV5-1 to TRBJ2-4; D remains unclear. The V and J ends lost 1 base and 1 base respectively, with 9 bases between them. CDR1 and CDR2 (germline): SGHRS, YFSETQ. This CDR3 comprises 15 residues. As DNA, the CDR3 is TGCGCCAGCAGCTTGAGTGAGGTGGCCAAAAACATTCAGTACTTC. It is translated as CASSLSEVAKNIQYF.

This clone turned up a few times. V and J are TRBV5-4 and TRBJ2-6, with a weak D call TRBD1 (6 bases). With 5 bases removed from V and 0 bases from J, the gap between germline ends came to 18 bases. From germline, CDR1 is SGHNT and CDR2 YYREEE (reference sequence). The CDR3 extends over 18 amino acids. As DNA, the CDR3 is TGTGCCAGCAGTCGAAGTGGACAGTTCGACTCTGGGGCCAACGTCCTGACTTTC. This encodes CASSRSGQFDSGANVLTF.

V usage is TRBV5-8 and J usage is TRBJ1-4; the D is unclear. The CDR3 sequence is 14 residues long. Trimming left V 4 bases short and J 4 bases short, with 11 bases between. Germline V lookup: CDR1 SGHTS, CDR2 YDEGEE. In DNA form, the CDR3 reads TGTGCCAGCAGCGCTCGGACTTATAATGAAAAACTGTTTTTT. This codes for CASSARTYNEKLFF. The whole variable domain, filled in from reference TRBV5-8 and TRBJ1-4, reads EAGVTQSPTHLIKTRGQQATLRCSPISGHTSVYWYQQALGLGLQFLLWYDEGEERNRGNFPPRFSGRQFPNYSSELNVNALELEDSALYLCASSARTYNEKLFFGSGTQLSVL.

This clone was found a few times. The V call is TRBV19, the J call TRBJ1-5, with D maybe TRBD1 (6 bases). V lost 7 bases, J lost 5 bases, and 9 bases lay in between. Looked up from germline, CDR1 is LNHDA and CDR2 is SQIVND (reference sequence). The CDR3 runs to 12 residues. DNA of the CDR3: TGTGCCAGTAACAACAGGGATCAGCCCCAGCATTTT. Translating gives CASNNRDQPQHF.

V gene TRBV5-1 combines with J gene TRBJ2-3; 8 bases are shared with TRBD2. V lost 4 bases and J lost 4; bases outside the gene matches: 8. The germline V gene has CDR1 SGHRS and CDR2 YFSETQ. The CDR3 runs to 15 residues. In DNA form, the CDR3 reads TGCGCCAGCAGCCCAAGCGGGGGCCCCCCAGATACGCAGTATTTT. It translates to CASSPSGGPPDTQYF.

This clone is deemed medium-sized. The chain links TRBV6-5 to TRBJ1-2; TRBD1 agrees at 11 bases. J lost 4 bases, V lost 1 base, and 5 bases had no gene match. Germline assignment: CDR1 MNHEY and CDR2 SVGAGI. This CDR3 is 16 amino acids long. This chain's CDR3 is CASSYLRTGGGYGYTF. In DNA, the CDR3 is TGTGCCAGCAGTTACTTAAGGACAGGGGGCGGCTATGGCTACACCTTC.

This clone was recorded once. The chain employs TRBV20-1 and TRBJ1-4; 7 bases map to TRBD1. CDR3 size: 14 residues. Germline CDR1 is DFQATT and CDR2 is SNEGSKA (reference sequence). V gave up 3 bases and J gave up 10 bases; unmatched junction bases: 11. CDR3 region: CSASPGRGKGKLFF. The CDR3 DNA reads TGCAGTGCTAGTCCCGGCAGGGGGAAAGGAAAACTGTTTTTT.

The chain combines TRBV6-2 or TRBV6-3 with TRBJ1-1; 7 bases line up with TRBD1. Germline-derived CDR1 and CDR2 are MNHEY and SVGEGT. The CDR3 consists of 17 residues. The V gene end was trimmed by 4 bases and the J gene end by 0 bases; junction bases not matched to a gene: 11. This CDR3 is CASSSPFRGAMNTEAFF. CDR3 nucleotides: TGTGCCAGCAGTTCTCCCTTCAGGGGGGCGATGAACACTGAAGCTTTCTTT.

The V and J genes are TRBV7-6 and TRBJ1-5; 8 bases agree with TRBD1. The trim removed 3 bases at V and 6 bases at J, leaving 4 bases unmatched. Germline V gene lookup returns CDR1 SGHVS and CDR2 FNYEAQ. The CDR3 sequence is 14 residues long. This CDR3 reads CASSFGQGGQPQHF. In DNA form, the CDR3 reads TGTGCCAGCAGCTTCGGACAGGGAGGTCAGCCCCAGCATTTT.

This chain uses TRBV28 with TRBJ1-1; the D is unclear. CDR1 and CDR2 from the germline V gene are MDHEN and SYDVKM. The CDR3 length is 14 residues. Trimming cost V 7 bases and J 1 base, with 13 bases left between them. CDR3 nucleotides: TGTGCCAGCATCCAGGCACAGAAGAACACTGAAGCTTTCTTT. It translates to CASIQAQKNTEAFF.

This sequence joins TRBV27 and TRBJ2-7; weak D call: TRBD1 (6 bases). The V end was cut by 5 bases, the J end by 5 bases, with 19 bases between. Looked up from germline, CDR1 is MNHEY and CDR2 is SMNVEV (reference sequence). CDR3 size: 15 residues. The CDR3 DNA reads TGTGCCAGCAGTCCCGGACAGATCCGAGGGGACGAGCAGTACTTC. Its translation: CASSPGQIRGDEQYF.

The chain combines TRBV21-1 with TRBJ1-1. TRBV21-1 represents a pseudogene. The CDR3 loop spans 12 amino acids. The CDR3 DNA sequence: TGTGCCAGCGGTTCGATCGGCACTGAAGCTTTCTTT. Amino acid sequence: CASGSIGTEAFF.

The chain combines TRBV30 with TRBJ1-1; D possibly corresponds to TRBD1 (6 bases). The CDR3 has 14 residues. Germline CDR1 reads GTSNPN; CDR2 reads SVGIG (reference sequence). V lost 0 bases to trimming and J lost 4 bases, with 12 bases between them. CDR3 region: CAWSVGGRSTEAFF. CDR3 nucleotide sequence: TGTGCCTGGAGTGTAGGGGGTAGGTCCACTGAAGCTTTCTTT.

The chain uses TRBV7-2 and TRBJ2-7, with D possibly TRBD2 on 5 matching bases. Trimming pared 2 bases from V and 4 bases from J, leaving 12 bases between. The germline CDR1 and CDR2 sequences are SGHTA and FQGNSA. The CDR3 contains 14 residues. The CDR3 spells CASSLLHGEYEQYF. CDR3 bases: TGTGCCAGCAGCTTACTACACGGGGAGTACGAGCAGTACTTC.

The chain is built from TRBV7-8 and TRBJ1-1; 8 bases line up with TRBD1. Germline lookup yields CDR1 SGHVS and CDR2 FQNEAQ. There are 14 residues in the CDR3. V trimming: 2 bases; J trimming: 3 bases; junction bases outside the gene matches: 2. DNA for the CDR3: TGTGCCAGCAGCTTAAACAGGGGGTACACTGAAGCTTTCTTT. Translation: CASSLNRGYTEAFF. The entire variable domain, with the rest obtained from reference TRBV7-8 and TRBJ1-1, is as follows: GAGVSQSPRYKVAKRGQDVALRCDPISGHVSLFWYQQALGQGPEFLTYFQNEAQLDKSGLPSDRFFAERPEGSVSTLKIQRTQQEDSAVYLCASSLNRGYTEAFFGQGTRLTVV.

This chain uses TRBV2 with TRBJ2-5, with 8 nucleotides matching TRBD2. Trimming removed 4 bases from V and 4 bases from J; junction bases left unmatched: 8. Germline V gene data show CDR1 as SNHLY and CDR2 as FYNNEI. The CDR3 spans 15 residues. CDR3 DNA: TGTGCCAGCAGTGGAGGGGGACTAGGGGCAGAGACCCAGTACTTC. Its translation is CASSGGGLGAETQYF.

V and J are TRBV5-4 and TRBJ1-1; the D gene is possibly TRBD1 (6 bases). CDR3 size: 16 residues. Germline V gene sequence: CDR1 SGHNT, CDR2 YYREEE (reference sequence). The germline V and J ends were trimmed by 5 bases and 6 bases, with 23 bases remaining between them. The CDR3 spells CASSTSDRGARAEAFF. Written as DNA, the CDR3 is TGTGCCAGCAGTACAAGTGACCGGGGGGCGCGGGCTGAAGCTTTCTTT.